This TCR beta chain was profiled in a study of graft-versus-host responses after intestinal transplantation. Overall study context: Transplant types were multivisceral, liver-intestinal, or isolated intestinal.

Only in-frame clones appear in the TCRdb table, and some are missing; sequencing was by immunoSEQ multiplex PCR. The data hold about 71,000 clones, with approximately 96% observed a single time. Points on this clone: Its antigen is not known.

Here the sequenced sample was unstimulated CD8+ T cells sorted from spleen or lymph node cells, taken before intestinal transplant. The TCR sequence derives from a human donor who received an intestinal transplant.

The DNA for the CDR3 is TGTGCCAGCAGCCCCGCGGGACTAGAGTCCCTTGAGCAGTACTTC. Translating it yields CASSPAGLESLEQYF. V gene TRBV6-6 combines with J gene TRBJ2-7, with 8 bases aligning to TRBD2. V was pared by 6 bases and J by 7 bases, with 14 bases of the junction left unmatched. The CDR3 totals 15 residues. Germline CDR1 and CDR2: MNHNY and SVGAGI (reference sequence).